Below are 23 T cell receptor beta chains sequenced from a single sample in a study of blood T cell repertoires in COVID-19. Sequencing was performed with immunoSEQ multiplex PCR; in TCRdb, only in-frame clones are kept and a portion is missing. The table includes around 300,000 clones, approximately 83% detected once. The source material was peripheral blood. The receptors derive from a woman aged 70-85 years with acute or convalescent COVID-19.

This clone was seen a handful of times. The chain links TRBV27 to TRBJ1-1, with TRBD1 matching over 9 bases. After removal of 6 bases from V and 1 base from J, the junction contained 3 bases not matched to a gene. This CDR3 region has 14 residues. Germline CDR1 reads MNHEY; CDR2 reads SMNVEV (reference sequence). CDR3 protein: CASSRQGGNTEAFF. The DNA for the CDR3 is TGTGCCAGCAGCCGACAGGGGGGGAACACTGAAGCTTTCTTT.

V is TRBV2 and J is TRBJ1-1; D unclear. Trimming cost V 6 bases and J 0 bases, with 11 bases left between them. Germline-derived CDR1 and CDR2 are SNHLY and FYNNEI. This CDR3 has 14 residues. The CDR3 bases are TGTGCCAGCAGGACGGGTAGTCTGAACACTGAAGCTTTCTTT. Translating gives CASRTGSLNTEAFF.

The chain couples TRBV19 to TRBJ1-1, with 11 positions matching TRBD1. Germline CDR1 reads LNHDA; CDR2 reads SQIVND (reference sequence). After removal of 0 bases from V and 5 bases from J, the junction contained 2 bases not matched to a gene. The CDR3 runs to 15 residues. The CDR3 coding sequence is TGTGCCAGTAGTATAGAGGGACAGGGGGGGACTGAAGCTTTCTTT. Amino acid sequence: CASSIEGQGGTEAFF. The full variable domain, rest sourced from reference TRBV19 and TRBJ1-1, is DGGITQSPKYLFRKEGQNVTLSCEQNLNHDAMYWYRQDPGQGLRLIYYSQIVNDFQKGDIAEGYSVSREKKESFPLTVTSAQKNPTAFYLCASSIEGQGGTEAFFGQGTRLTVV.

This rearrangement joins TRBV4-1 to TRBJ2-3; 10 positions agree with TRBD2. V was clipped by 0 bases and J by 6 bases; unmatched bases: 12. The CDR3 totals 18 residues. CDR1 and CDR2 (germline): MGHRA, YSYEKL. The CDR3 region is CASSQDLRTSGVLDTQYF. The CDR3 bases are TGCGCCAGCAGCCAAGATCTAAGAACTAGCGGGGTTTTGGATACGCAGTATTTT.

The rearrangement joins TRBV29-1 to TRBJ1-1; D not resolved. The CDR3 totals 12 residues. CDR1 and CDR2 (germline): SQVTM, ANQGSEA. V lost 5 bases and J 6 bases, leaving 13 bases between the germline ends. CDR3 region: CSVLVFVAEAFF. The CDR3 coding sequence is TGCAGCGTTCTCGTCTTCGTCGCTGAAGCTTTCTTT.

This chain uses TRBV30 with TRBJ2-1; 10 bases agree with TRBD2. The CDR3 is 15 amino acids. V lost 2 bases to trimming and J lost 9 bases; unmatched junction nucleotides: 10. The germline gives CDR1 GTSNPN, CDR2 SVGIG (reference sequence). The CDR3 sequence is CAWSPLAGAGSEQFF. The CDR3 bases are TGTGCCTGGAGTCCGCTAGCGGGGGCCGGGAGTGAGCAGTTCTTC.

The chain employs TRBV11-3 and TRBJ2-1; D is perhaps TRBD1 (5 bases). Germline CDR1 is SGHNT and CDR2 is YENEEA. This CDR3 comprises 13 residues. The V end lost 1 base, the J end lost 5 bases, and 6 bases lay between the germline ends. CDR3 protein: CASSLGQNNEQFF. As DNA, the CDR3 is TGTGCCAGCAGCTTAGGACAGAACAATGAGCAGTTCTTC.

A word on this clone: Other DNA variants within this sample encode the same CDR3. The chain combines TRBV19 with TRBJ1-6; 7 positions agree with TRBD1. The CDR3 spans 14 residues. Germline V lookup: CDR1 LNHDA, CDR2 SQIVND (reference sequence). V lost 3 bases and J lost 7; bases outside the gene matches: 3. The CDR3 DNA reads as TGTGCCAGTAGTATCACAGGGGTAAATTCACCCCTCCACTTT. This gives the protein CASSITGVNSPLHF. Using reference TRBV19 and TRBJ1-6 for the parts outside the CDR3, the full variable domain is DGGITQSPKYLFRKEGQNVTLSCEQNLNHDAMYWYRQDPGQGLRLIYYSQIVNDFQKGDIAEGYSVSREKKESFPLTVTSAQKNPTAFYLCASSITGVNSPLHFGNGTRLTVT.

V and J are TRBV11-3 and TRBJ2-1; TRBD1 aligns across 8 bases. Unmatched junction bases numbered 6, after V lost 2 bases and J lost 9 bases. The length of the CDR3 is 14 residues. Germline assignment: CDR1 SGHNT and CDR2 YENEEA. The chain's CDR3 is CASSLSWTGSEQFF. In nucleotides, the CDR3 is TGTGCCAGCAGCTTAAGTTGGACAGGGAGTGAGCAGTTCTTC.

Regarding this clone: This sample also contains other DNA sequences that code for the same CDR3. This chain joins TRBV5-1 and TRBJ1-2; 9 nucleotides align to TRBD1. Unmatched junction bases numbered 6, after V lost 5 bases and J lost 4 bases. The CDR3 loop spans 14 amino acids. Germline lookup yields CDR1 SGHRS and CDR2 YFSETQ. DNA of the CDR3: TGCGCCAGCAGTCGGGACAGGGAACTCTATGGCTACACCTTC. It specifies CASSRDRELYGYTF.

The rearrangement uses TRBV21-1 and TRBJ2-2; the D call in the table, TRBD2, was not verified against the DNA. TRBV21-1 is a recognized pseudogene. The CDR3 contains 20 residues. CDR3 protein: CASSPPGATSGGALTGELFF. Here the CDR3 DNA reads TGTGCCAGCAGCCCCCCAGGGGCGACTAGCGGGGGGGCTCTCACCGGGGAGCTGTTTTTT.

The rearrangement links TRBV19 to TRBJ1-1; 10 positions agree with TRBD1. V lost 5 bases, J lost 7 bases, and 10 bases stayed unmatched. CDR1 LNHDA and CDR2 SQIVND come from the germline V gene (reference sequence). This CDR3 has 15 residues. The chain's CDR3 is CASSPRGQGQGEAFF. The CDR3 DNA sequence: TGTGCCAGTAGTCCTAGGGGACAGGGGCAAGGTGAAGCTTTCTTT.

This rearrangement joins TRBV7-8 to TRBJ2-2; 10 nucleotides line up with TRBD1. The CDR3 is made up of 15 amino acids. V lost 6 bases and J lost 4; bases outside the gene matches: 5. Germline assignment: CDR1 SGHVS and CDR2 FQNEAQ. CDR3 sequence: CASRSGTGATGELFF. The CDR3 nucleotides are TGTGCCAGCAGGTCCGGGACAGGGGCCACCGGGGAGCTGTTTTTT.

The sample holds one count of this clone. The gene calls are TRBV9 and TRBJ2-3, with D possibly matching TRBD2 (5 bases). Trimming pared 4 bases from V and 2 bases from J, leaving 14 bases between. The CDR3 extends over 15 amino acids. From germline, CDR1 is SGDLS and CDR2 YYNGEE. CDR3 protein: CASSPSSRVTDTQYF. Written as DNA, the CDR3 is TGTGCCAGCAGCCCTAGCTCTAGGGTCACAGATACGCAGTATTTT.

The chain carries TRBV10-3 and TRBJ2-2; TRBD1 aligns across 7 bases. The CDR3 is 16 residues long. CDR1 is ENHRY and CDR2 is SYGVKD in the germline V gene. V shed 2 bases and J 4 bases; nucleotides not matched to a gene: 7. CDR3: CAISEPQGVGTGELFF. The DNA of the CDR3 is TGTGCCATCAGTGAGCCTCAGGGGGTAGGCACCGGGGAGCTGTTTTTT.

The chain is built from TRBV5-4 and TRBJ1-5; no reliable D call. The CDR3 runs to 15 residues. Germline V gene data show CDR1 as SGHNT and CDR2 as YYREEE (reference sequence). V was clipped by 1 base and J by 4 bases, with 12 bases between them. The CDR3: CASSLLPGRNQPQHF. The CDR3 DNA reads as TGTGCCAGCAGCTTGTTACCGGGGAGAAATCAGCCCCAGCATTTT.

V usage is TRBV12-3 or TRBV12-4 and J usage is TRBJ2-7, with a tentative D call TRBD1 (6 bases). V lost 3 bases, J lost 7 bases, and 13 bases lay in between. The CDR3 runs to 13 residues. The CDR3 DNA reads TGTGCCAGCAGTTTGGACAGCTTACGTGAGCAGTACTTC. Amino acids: CASSLDSLREQYF.

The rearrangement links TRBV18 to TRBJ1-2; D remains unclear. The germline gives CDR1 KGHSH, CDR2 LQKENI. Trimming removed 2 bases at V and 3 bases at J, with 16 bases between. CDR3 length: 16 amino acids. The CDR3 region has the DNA TGTGCCAGCTCACCAGAGGGAAAAAACAGCTACTATGGCTACACCTTC. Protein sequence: CASSPEGKNSYYGYTF.

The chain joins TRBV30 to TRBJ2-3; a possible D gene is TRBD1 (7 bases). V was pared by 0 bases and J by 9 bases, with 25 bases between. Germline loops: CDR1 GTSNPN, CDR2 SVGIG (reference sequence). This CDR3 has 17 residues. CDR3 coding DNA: TGTGCCTGGAGTGTTCATCCAGGGGGGTCTTTCCCCTTAACGCAGTATTTT. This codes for CAWSVHPGGSFPLTQYF. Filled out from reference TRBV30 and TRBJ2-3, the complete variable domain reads SQTIHQWPATLVQPVGSPLSLECTVEGTSNPNLYWYRQAAGRGLQLLFYSVGIGQISSEVPQNLSASRPQDRQFILSSKKLLLSDSGFYLCAWSVHPGGSFPLTQYFGPGTRLTVL.

Here the CDR3 reads CASSQNTEAFF. The CDR3 DNA reads TGTGCCAGCAGTCAGAACACTGAAGCTTTCTTT. J is TRBJ1-1 and V is TRBV12-3 or TRBV12-4, with D unresolved. V lost 5 bases and J 1 base, leaving 2 bases between the germline ends. CDR3 length: 11 amino acids.

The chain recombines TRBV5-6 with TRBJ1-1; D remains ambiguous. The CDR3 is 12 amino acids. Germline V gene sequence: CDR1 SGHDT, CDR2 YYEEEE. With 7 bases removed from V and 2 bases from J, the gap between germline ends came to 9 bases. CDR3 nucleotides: TGTGCCAGCCCCGAGGGTAACACTGAAGCTTTCTTT. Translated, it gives CASPEGNTEAFF.

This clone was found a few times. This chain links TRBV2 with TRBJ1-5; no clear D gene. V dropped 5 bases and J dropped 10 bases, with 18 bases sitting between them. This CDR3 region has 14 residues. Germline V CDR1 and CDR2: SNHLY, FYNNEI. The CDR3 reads CASSPRETRLPQHF. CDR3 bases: TGTGCCAGCAGTCCACGGGAGACCCGTCTCCCCCAGCATTTT.

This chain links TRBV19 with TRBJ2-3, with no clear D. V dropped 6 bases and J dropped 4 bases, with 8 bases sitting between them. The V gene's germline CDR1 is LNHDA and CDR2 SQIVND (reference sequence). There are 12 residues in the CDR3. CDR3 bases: TGTGCCAGTAGACTGCCCCCAGATACGCAGTATTTT. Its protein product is CASRLPPDTQYF. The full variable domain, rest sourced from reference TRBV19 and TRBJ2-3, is DGGITQSPKYLFRKEGQNVTLSCEQNLNHDAMYWYRQDPGQGLRLIYYSQIVNDFQKGDIAEGYSVSREKKESFPLTVTSAQKNPTAFYLCASRLPPDTQYFGPGTRLTVL.